This T cell receptor beta chain was recovered during a study of T cells in localized non-small cell lung cancer. Study results and limitations: Uninvolved nearby lung showed the greatest T cell clonality, exceeding that found in tumor. A median around 57 of the top 100 tumor clones appeared in adjacent lung.

Assay used: immunoSEQ multiplex PCR; TCRdb lists only in-frame clones, some missing. The sample yields about 39,000 clones, about 76% seen once. Details on this clone: Its antigen is unidentified.

The CDR3 runs 15 residues. V lost 2 bases to trimming and J lost 1 base, with 10 bases between them. Germline V gives CDR1 KGHSY, CDR2 FQNENV. J is TRBJ2-3 and V is TRBV16; tentatively, D is TRBD1 or TRBD2 (5 bases each). The clonotype was recovered from a woman aged 35 to 70 with stage II squamous cell lung carcinoma. This specimen consisted of PBMCs, obtained before any cancer treatment. CDR3 in DNA: TGTGCCAGCAGCCAAAGGTGGGACGGCACAGATACGCAGTATTTT. Protein product: CASSQRWDGTDTQYF.